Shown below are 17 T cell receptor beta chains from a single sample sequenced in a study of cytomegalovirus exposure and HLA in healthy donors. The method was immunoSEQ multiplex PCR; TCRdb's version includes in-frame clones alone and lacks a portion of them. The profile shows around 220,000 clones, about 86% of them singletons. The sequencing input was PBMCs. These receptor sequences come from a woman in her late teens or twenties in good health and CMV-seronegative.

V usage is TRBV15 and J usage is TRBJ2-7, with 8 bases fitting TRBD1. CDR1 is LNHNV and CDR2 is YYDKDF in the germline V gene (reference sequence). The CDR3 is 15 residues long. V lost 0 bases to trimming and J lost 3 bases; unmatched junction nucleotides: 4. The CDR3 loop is CATSRDGQGIYEQYF. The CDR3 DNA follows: TGTGCCACCAGCAGAGACGGACAGGGAATCTACGAGCAGTACTTC. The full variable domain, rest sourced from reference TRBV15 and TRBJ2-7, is DAMVIQNPRYQVTQFGKPVTLSCSQTLNHNVMYWYQQKSSQAPKLLFHYYDKDFNNEADTPDNFQSRRPNTSFCFLDIRSPGLGDTAMYLCATSRDGQGIYEQYFGPGTRLTVT.

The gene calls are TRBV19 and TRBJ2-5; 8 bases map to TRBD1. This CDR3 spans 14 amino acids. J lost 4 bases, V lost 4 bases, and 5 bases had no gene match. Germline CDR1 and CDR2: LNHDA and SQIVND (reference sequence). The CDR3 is CASSNTGGGETQYF. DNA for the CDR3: TGTGCCAGTAGTAACACAGGGGGTGGAGAGACCCAGTACTTC.

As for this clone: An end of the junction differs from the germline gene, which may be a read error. The CDR3 protein is CAVSGGALYEQYF. CDR3 nucleotide sequence: TGTGCCGTCAGCGGGGGGGCTCTCTACGAGCAGTACTTC. The chain recombines TRBV10-3 with TRBJ2-7, with 10 bases aligning to TRBD2. Per germline, CDR1 ENHRY and CDR2 SYGVKD. CDR3 length: 13 amino acids.

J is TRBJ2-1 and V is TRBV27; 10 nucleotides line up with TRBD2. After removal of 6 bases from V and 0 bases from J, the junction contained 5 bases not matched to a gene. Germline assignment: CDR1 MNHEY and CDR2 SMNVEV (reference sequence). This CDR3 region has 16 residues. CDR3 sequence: CASRLAGDFSYNEQFF. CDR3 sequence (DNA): TGTGCCAGCAGGCTAGCGGGAGACTTCTCCTACAATGAGCAGTTCTTC.

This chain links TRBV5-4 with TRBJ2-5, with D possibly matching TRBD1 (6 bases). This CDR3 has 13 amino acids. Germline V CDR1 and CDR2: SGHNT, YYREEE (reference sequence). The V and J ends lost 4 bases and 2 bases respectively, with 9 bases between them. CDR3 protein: CASSVDSQETQYF. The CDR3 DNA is TGTGCCAGCAGCGTGGACAGTCAAGAGACCCAGTACTTC. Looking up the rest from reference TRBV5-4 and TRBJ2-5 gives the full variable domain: ETGVTQSPTHLIKTRGQQVTLRCSSQSGHNTVSWYQQALGQGPQFIFQYYREEENGRGNFPPRFSGLQFPNYSSELNVNALELDDSALYLCASSVDSQETQYFGPGTRLLVL.

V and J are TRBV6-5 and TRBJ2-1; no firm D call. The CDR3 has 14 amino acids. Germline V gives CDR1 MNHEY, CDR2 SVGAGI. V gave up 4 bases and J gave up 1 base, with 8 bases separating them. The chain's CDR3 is CASSFSGSYNEQFF. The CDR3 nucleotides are TGTGCCAGCAGTTTTTCGGGTTCCTACAATGAGCAGTTCTTC.

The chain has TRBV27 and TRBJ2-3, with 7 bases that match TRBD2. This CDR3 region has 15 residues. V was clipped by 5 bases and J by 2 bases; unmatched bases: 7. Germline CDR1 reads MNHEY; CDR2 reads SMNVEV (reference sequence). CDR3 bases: TGTGCCAGCAGTCCCAGACTAGCCTCCACAGATACGCAGTATTTT. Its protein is CASSPRLASTDTQYF.

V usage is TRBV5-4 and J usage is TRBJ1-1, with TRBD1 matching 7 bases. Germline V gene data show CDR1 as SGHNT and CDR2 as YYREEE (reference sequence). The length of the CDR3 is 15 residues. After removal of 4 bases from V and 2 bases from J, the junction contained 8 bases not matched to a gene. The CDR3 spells CASSAGGQRNTEAFF. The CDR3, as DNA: TGTGCCAGCAGCGCGGGGGGACAGCGAAACACTGAAGCTTTCTTT.

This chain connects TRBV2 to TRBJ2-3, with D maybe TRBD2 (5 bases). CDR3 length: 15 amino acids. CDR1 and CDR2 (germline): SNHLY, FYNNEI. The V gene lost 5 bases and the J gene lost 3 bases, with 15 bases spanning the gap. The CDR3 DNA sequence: TGTGCCAGCAGTTCGGGGATGGCACAGACAGATACGCAGTATTTT. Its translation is CASSSGMAQTDTQYF. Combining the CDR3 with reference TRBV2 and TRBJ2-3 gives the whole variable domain EPEVTQTPSHQVTQMGQEVILRCVPISNHLYFYWYRQILGQKVEFLVSFYNNEISEKSEIFDDQFSVERPDGSNFTLKIRSTKLEDSAMYFCASSSGMAQTDTQYFGPGTRLTVL.

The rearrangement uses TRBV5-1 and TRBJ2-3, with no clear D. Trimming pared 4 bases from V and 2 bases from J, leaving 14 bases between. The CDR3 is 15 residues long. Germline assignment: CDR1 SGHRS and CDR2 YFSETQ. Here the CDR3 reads CASSPSIDNTDTQYF. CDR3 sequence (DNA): TGCGCCAGCAGCCCGTCGATAGATAACACAGATACGCAGTATTTT.

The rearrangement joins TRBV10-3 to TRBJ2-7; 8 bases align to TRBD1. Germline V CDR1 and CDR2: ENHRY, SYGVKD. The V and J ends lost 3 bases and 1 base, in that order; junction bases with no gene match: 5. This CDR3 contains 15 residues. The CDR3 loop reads CAISDLGQASYEQYF. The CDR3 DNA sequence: TGTGCCATCAGTGACCTGGGACAGGCTTCCTACGAGCAGTACTTC.

CDR3 nucleotide sequence: TGTGCCAGCAGCTTACTTCGGGAGGTCGATCAGCCCCAGCATTTT. Protein sequence: CASSLLREVDQPQHF. The chain employs TRBV7-4 and TRBJ1-5, with D unresolved. The CDR3 spans 15 residues. The germline V and J ends were trimmed by 2 bases and 5 bases, with 13 bases remaining between them. Per germline, CDR1 SGHVT and CDR2 SQSDAQ.

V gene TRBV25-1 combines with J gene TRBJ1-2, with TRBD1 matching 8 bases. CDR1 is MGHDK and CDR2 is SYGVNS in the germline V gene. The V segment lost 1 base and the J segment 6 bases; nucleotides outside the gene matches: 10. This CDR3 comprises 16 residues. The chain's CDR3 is CASSELKGQGEDGYTF. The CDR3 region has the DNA TGTGCCAGCAGTGAATTGAAAGGACAGGGAGAGGATGGCTACACCTTC.

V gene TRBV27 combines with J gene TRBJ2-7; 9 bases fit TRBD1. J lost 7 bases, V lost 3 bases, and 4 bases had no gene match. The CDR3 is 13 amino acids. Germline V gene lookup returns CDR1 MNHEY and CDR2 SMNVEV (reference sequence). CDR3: CASSFGTGFEQYF. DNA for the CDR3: TGTGCCAGCAGTTTTGGGACAGGGTTTGAGCAGTACTTC.

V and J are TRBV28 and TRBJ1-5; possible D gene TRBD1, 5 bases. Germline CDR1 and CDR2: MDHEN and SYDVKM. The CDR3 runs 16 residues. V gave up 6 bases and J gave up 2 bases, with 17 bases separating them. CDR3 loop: CASSPRVGLGNQPQHF. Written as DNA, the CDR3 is TGTGCCAGCAGCCCCCGAGTGGGGCTTGGCAATCAGCCCCAGCATTTT.

The CDR3: CASSLAQGPYEQYF. The DNA of the CDR3 is TGTGCCAGCAGCTTAGCACAGGGTCCCTACGAGCAGTACTTC. The J gene is TRBJ2-7, the V gene TRBV7-2; D might be TRBD1 (6 bases). The CDR3 totals 14 residues. Germline CDR1 SGHTA, CDR2 FQGNSA. Trimming stripped 0 bases from V and 2 bases from J, with 8 bases between.

The CDR3 nucleotides read TGTGCCAGTAGTATAGGACAGGGGAGTGTAGATGAGCAGTTCTTC. It codes for CASSIGQGSVDEQFF. The V call is TRBV19, the J call TRBJ2-1, with 8 positions matching TRBD1. V was pared by 1 base and J by 8 bases, with 7 bases of the junction left unmatched. Germline assignment: CDR1 LNHDA and CDR2 SQIVND (reference sequence). The CDR3 contains 15 residues.